These 24 T cell receptor beta chains were all obtained from the same sample, sequenced in a study of T cells after yellow fever vaccination. One entry per CDR3 protein results from TCRdb running MiXCR on the 5' RACE reads. The profile shows over 300,000 distinct CDR3 sequences, approximately 4% of them singletons. The specimen comprised PBMCs, sampled 5 days after the yellow fever booster vaccination. The receptor source for this set is a man between 18 and 29 years old who received the YFV17D yellow fever vaccine.

This clonotype has just a few counts. For the CDR3, the DNA is TGCGCCAGCAGTGTCTTGGCAGGGACGGATGGCTACACCTTC. It translates to CASSVLAGTDGYTF. The chain carries TRBV10-1 and TRBJ1-2; possibly TRBD1 for D (5 bases). Germline V CDR1 and CDR2: WNHNN, SYGVQD (reference sequence). The V end was cut by 4 bases, the J end by 6 bases, with 15 bases between. This CDR3 has 14 amino acids.

This clonotype was seen ten or more times. This chain uses TRBV4-3 with TRBJ2-2, with 10 nucleotides matching TRBD2. Germline V gene sequence: CDR1 LGHNA, CDR2 YSLEER. This CDR3 spans 15 amino acids. The V gene end was trimmed by 3 bases and the J gene end by 6 bases; junction bases not matched to a gene: 4. In DNA, the CDR3 is TGCGCCAGCAGCCAGAGGACTAGCGGCGCCGGGGAGCTGTTTTTT. It encodes CASSQRTSGAGELFF.

This clonotype was detected only a few times. The V and J genes are TRBV6-5 and TRBJ2-7; 7 nucleotides agree with TRBD1. In germline, CDR1 is MNHEY, CDR2 SVGAGI. The CDR3 contains 15 residues. The V gene end was trimmed by 2 bases and the J gene end by 3 bases; junction bases not matched to a gene: 7. CDR3 DNA sequence: TGTGCCAGCAGTTACGGCCGGGGACAGTTCTACGAGCAGTACTTC. Encoded protein: CASSYGRGQFYEQYF.

The V call is TRBV6-2 or TRBV6-3, the J call TRBJ2-6, with TRBD1 matching over 8 bases. The CDR3 has 17 residues. Germline V gene sequence: CDR1 MNHEY, CDR2 SVGEGT. J lost 2 bases, V lost 5 bases, and 8 bases had no gene match. The chain's CDR3 is CASSPLGQVTGANVLTF. The CDR3 DNA is TGTGCCAGCAGTCCCCTGGGACAGGTCACTGGGGCCAACGTCCTGACTTTC.

This clonotype was counted ten times or more. This chain connects TRBV18 to TRBJ1-3, with D unclear. V was trimmed by 2 bases and J by 4 bases, leaving 6 bases between them. The CDR3 extends over 13 amino acids. Per the germline V gene, CDR1 is KGHSH and CDR2 is LQKENI. CDR3 in amino acids: CASSPGEGNTIYF. CDR3 nucleotide sequence: TGTGCCAGCTCACCAGGGGAAGGAAACACCATATATTTT.

This clonotype was detected a few times. This rearrangement joins TRBV5-1 to TRBJ2-3; a possible D gene is TRBD2 (5 bases). Germline CDR1 is SGHRS and CDR2 is YFSETQ. V was clipped by 4 bases and J by 6 bases, with 12 bases between them. The CDR3 covers 13 residues. The CDR3 region is CASSTRTVDTQYF. The CDR3 DNA sequence: TGCGCCAGCAGCACCCGGACTGTCGATACGCAGTATTTT.

There are a few counts of this clonotype. The rearrangement links TRBV5-1 to TRBJ2-6; D ambiguous. This CDR3 is built from 15 residues. The germline V gene has CDR1 SGHRS and CDR2 YFSETQ. Deletions cut 3 bases from V and 2 bases from J, with 9 bases between. The CDR3 DNA sequence: TGCGCCAGCAGCTCCGGCATAACTGGGGCCAACGTCCTGACTTTC. Translation gives CASSSGITGANVLTF. The full variable domain, rest sourced from reference TRBV5-1 and TRBJ2-6, is KAGVTQTPRYLIKTRGQQVTLSCSPISGHRSVSWYQQTPGQGLQFLFEYFSETQRNKGNFPGRFSGRQFSNSRSEMNVSTLELGDSALYLCASSSGITGANVLTFGAGSRLTVL.

This clonotype was observed at least ten times. CDR3 coding DNA: TGTGCCATCAGTGGACCGGGACAGGGTGATGGCTACACCTTC. Its protein product is CAISGPGQGDGYTF. This chain connects TRBV10-3 to TRBJ1-2; 9 bases are shared with TRBD1. CDR1 ENHRY and CDR2 SYGVKD come from the germline V gene. Unmatched junction bases numbered 6, after V lost 4 bases and J lost 6 bases. CDR3 length: 14 residues.

This clonotype turned up a few times. The chain has TRBV4-1 and TRBJ1-1; weak D call: TRBD1 (6 bases). Trimming took 1 base from V and 7 from J, leaving 19 bases between them. Germline values: CDR1 MGHRA, CDR2 YSYEKL. The CDR3 consists of 16 residues. CDR3 sequence reads: CASSQGTVGTRGEAFF. DNA of the CDR3: TGCGCCAGCAGCCAAGGGACAGTGGGAACTAGGGGTGAAGCTTTCTTT.

The rearrangement links TRBV5-1 to TRBJ2-1; D might be TRBD1 or TRBD2, each matching 5 bases. This CDR3 spans 14 amino acids. Germline V gene data show CDR1 as SGHRS and CDR2 as YFSETQ. V gave up 7 bases and J gave up 9 bases, with 20 bases separating them. The CDR3 loop is CASGTGTSYGEQFF. For the CDR3, the DNA is TGCGCCAGCGGGACCGGGACCTCGTATGGTGAGCAGTTCTTC. The full variable domain, its missing parts supplied by reference TRBV5-1 and TRBJ2-1, is KAGVTQTPRYLIKTRGQQVTLSCSPISGHRSVSWYQQTPGQGLQFLFEYFSETQRNKGNFPGRFSGRQFSNSRSEMNVSTLELGDSALYLCASGTGTSYGEQFFGPGTRLTVL.

This clonotype was found a few times. The genes are TRBV7-2 and TRBJ2-7; 12 bases align to TRBD2. The CDR3 extends over 15 amino acids. CDR1 and CDR2 from the germline V gene are SGHTA and FQGNSA. With V trimmed by 5 bases and J by 2 bases, 4 bases remained unmatched. DNA of the CDR3: TGTGCCAGCAGCCACGGACTAGCGGGGACCTACGAGCAGTACTTC. This sequence encodes CASSHGLAGTYEQYF.

The gene calls are TRBV6-1 and TRBJ2-6; TRBD1 agrees at 9 bases. Losses at the gene ends were 7 bases for V and 4 bases for J; bases not matched to a gene: 5. The CDR3 is made up of 15 amino acids. Germline loops: CDR1 MNHNS, CDR2 SASEGT. The CDR3 is CASIRDRAGANVLTF. The DNA of the CDR3 is TGTGCCAGCATTCGGGACAGGGCCGGGGCCAACGTCCTGACTTTC.

This clonotype appeared a few times. The rearrangement uses TRBV4-2 and TRBJ2-7; D is possibly TRBD1 (5 bases). Germline values: CDR1 LGHNA, CDR2 YNFKEQ. The V and J ends lost 1 base and 4 bases respectively, with 8 bases between them. This CDR3 comprises 13 residues. CDR3 sequence (DNA): TGTGCCAGCAGCCAAGCAAGGGGATACGAGCAGTACTTC. Its protein is CASSQARGYEQYF.

This clonotype has just a few counts. The chain uses TRBV4-3 and TRBJ2-2, with D tentatively TRBD1 or TRBD2 (6 bases each). V was trimmed by 0 bases and J by 4 bases, leaving 15 bases between them. CDR1 is LGHNA, CDR2 YSLEER, per germline. CDR3 length equals 17 residues. CDR3 amino acids: CASSQDSGGAGTGELFF. For the CDR3, the DNA is TGCGCCAGCAGCCAAGATTCCGGGGGCGCGGGCACCGGGGAGCTGTTTTTT.

The rearrangement joins TRBV7-3 to TRBJ2-1, with 16 bases that match TRBD2. V was clipped by 4 bases and J by 2 bases; unmatched bases: 5. The CDR3 has 18 amino acids. The germline CDR1 and CDR2 sequences are SGHTA and FQGTGA. CDR3 nucleotides: TGTGCCAGCAGCTCCACCGGGACTAGCGGGGGGGCCTACAATGAGCAGTTCTTC. Residues: CASSSTGTSGGAYNEQFF.

There are many counts of this clonotype. The chain employs TRBV20-1 and TRBJ2-1, with 7 positions matching TRBD2. The germline V gene encodes CDR1 DFQATT and CDR2 SNEGSKA (reference sequence). This CDR3 has 13 residues. With 5 bases clipped from V and 2 bases from J, the junction kept 3 bases outside the gene matches. This CDR3 is CSAPAGAYNEQFF. For the CDR3, the DNA is TGCAGTGCTCCGGCGGGGGCCTACAATGAGCAGTTCTTC.

This chain joins TRBV11-2 and TRBJ1-2, with D hard to call. CDR1 and CDR2 from the germline V gene are SGHAT and FQNNGV. V lost 0 bases to trimming and J lost 14 bases, with 16 bases between them. This CDR3 region has 13 residues. The CDR3: CASSLEASRGGTF. CDR3 DNA: TGTGCCAGCAGCTTAGAGGCCTCCCGGGGTGGAACCTTC. Supplemented by reference TRBV11-2 and TRBJ1-2, the full variable domain reads EAGVAQSPRYKIIEKRQSVAFWCNPISGHATLYWYQQILGQGPKLLIQFQNNGVVDDSQLPKDRFSAERLKGVDSTLKIQPAKLEDSAVYLCASSLEASRGGTFGSGTRLTVV.

The V and J genes are TRBV12-3 or TRBV12-4 and TRBJ2-3; 10 bases map to TRBD2. The CDR3 length is 17 residues. V lost 3 bases and J lost 2; bases outside the gene matches: 8. This chain's CDR3 is CASSFGSGGRLTDTQYF. In nucleotides, the CDR3 is TGTGCCAGCAGTTTCGGTAGCGGGGGGCGCCTCACAGATACGCAGTATTTT.

V usage is TRBV12-3 or TRBV12-4 and J usage is TRBJ1-3, with a tentative D call TRBD1 (5 bases). The CDR3 is made up of 12 amino acids. V lost 8 bases to trimming and J lost 9 bases, with 14 bases between them. Written as DNA, the CDR3 is TGTGCCAGCGAGGGACCGCGAGGCACCATATATTTT. Protein: CASEGPRGTIYF.

With respect to this clonotype: This could be a read error, since a much larger clone is one nucleotide away. The chain carries TRBV7-2 and TRBJ2-5; D possibly uses TRBD1 or TRBD2 (6 bases each). V was cut by 0 bases and J by 1 base, with 9 bases left in between. The CDR3 has 15 residues. CDR1 is SGHTA and CDR2 is FQGNSA in the germline V gene. The CDR3 protein is CASSLAGGFQETQYF. The CDR3 bases are TGTGCCAGCAGCTTAGCGGGGGGCTTCCAAGAGACCCAGTACTTC. The full variable domain, with the rest looked up from reference TRBV7-2 and TRBJ2-5, is GAGVSQSPSNKVTEKGKDVELRCDPISGHTALYWYRQSLGQGLEFLIYFQGNSAPDKSGLPSDRFSAERTGGSVSTLTIQRTQQEDSAVYLCASSLAGGFQETQYFGPGTRLLVL.

This clonotype showed up just a few times. Sequence at one end of the junction differs from germline and may be a read error. This chain links TRBV3-1 with TRBJ1-2; D unresolved. CDR1 is LGHDT, CDR2 YNNKEL, per germline (reference sequence). CDR3 length: 13 residues. CDR3 amino acids: CASSQDRYNPTLF. The CDR3 nucleotides read TGTGCCAGCAGCCAAGACCGGTACAACCCGACTCTCTTC.

This clonotype has at least ten counts. One junction end disagrees with the germline gene, perhaps due to a read error. This chain links TRBV18 with TRBJ1-1; perhaps TRBD1 as D (6 bases). The germline V gene has CDR1 KGHSH and CDR2 LQKENI. The CDR3 sequence is 14 residues long. The CDR3 nucleotides are TGCGCCAGCTCGCCCCCAGGGGTGAACACTGAAGCTTTCTTT. Translated, it gives CASSPPGVNTEAFF. Together with reference TRBV18 and TRBJ1-1, the CDR3 gives the full variable domain: NAGVMQNPRHLVRRRGQEARLRCSPMKGHSHVYWYRQLPEEGLKFMVYLQKENIIDESGMPKERFSAEFPKEGPSILRIQQVVRGDSAAYFCASSPPGVNTEAFFGQGTRLTVV.

This clonotype was counted a few times. The gene calls are TRBV10-3 and TRBJ2-7; possible D gene TRBD1, 5 bases. The CDR3 length is 13 residues. CDR1 ENHRY and CDR2 SYGVKD come from the germline V gene. Trimming removed 4 bases from V and 2 bases from J, with 9 bases in between. CDR3 sequence: CAISVDSTYEQYF. CDR3 nucleotides: TGTGCCATCAGTGTAGACAGTACCTACGAGCAGTACTTC.

Ten or more counts support this clonotype. V and J are TRBV7-9 and TRBJ2-2, with D perhaps TRBD1 or TRBD2 (5 bases each). The CDR3 length is 15 residues. V was shortened by 5 bases and J by 4 bases, with 14 bases between the two germline ends. Germline CDR1 is SEHNR and CDR2 is FQNEAQ (reference sequence). The CDR3 sequence is CASSARDGLTGELFF. In nucleotides, the CDR3 is TGTGCCAGCAGCGCCCGGGACGGACTCACCGGGGAGCTGTTTTTT. Full variable domain (rest looked up from reference TRBV7-9 and TRBJ2-2): DTGVSQNPRHKITKRGQNVTFRCDPISEHNRLYWYRQTLGQGPEFLTYFQNEAQLEKSRLLSDRFSAERPKGSFSTLEIQRTEQGDSAMYLCASSARDGLTGELFFGEGSRLTVL.